This entry concerns a single T cell receptor beta chain. What it binds is unknown. These data are taken from a study of OX40 agonist ivuxolimab in advanced cancers. Findings and caveats of the study: On average, a greater number of expanded clones characterised CD8+ T cells relative to CD4+. There was clonal expansion of CD4+ and CD8+ blood T cells by week 6 at 0.1 to 3.0 mg/kg.

Assay: immunoSEQ multiplex PCR; the TCRdb copy retains only in-frame clones and omits some. The repertoire consists of 55,000 to 70,000 clones, with roughly 92% occurring once and the leading ten covering under 10%. CDR3 length: 13 amino acids. CDR1 and CDR2 from the germline V gene are MNHEY and SMNVEV (reference sequence). The V end lost 3 bases, the J end lost 5 bases, and 8 bases lay between the germline ends. The source is an adult with an advanced solid tumor such as melanoma, head and neck, liver or kidney cancer. Material: CD4+ or CD8+ T cells sorted from blood, obtained in a trial of the OX40 agonist ivuxolimab. The chain links TRBV27 to TRBJ1-5; unclear D gene. The CDR3 DNA sequence: TGTGCCAGCAGTTTGGGAAGGGATCAGCCCCAGCATTTT. Amino acids: CASSLGRDQPQHF.